This section outlines one T cell receptor (beta chain) sequence together with its context. Its antigen is still unknown. The data were taken from a study of T cell repertoires in cytomegalovirus infection. Background on the study: Matching HLA type, along with CMV infection, was indicated by public TCR beta signatures.

The germline V and J ends were trimmed by 0 bases and 3 bases, with 20 bases remaining between them. The CDR3 contains 17 residues. Germline-derived CDR1 and CDR2 are DFQATT and SNEGSKA (reference sequence). TCRdb re-derived calls from the reads in MiXCR, one entry per CDR3 protein. The sample carries approximately 340,000 distinct CDR3 sequences, 25% to 30% recorded once. The receptor was derived from a human donor in good health (CMV status not recorded). Some clones in this sample may be carry-over from other donors' samples. The starting material was cultured PBMCs, obtained from culture after CMV antigen stimulation. The chain links TRBV20-1 to TRBJ1-2, with a weak D call TRBD1 (5 bases). In DNA form, the CDR3 reads TGCAGTGCTAGAGATCTCGTAAATCGAGGGGCCGACTATGGCTACACCTTC. It specifies CSARDLVNRGADYGYTF.